The sample holds many counts of the clone carrying this TCR beta chain. Its specificity is unknown. TCR beta CDR3 regions were amplified from RNA transcripts. RT-PCR in the first round (using the HTBI primer set) targeted the TCR CDR3. TCRdb fed the multiplex PCR reads into MiXCR, producing one record per CDR3 protein. This table holds hundreds of thousands of distinct CDR3 sequences, about 15% found once. Each patient was aged 18 to 65 and had newly diagnosed hyperthyroidism of under 2 months' duration. The record originates from a study of T cells in Graves' hyperthyroidism and ophthalmopathy. About the study: It was at initial diagnosis, before any treatment, that peripheral blood was collected. The study, taken as a whole, reports: Clonotypes that were expanded in thyroid above 0.001 mostly appeared in blood too. Ophthalmopathy onset followed model prediction by a median roughly 6 months.

The germline V gene encodes CDR1 MDHEN and CDR2 SYDVKM. The CDR3 is made up of 9 amino acids. Trimming shortened V by 7 bases and J by 7 bases, and 5 bases separated the two germline ends. Input material: blood. The gene calls are TRBV28 and TRBJ2-7, with unresolved D. This clonotype originated in a woman younger than 45 with Graves' hyperthyroidism that later progressed to Graves' ophthalmopathy. CDR3 nucleotides: TGTGCCAGCATCCGAGAGCAGTACTTC. Residues: CASIREQYF. Based on the CDR3 plus reference TRBV28 and TRBJ2-7, the full variable domain is DVKVTQSSRYLVKRTGEKVFLECVQDMDHENMFWYRQDPGLGLRLIYFSYDVKMKEKGDIPEGYSVSREKKERFSLILESASTNQTSMYLCASIREQYFGPGTRLTVT.